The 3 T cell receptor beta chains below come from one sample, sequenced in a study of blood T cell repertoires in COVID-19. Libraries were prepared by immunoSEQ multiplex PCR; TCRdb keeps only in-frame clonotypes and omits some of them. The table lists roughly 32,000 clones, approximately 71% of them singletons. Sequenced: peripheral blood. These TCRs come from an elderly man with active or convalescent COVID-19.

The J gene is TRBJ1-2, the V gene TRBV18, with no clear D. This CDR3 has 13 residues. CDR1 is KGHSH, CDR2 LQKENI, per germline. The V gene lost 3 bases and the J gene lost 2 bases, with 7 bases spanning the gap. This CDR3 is CASSPAVNYGYTF. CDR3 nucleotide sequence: TGTGCCAGCTCACCGGCTGTGAACTATGGCTACACCTTC.

CDR3 loop: CASSQGAGAVEGAEQYF. The CDR3 DNA reads as TGTGCCAGCAGCCAAGGGGCGGGAGCCGTGGAGGGAGCCGAGCAGTACTTC. The V and J genes are TRBV3-1 (or the pseudogene TRBV3-2) and TRBJ2-7; 7 nucleotides line up with TRBD2. Per the germline V gene, CDR1 is LGHDT and CDR2 is YNNKEL (reference sequence). Trimming cost V 1 base and J 6 bases; bases outside gene matches: 15. The CDR3 is made up of 17 amino acids.

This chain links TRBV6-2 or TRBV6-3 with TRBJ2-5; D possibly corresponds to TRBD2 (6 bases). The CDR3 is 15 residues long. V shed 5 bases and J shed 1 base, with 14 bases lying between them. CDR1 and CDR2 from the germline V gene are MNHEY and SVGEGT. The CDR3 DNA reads TGTGCCAGCAGTACCTGGGACTTATTCCAAGAGACCCAGTACTTC. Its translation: CASSTWDLFQETQYF.